This is a list of T cell receptor beta chains from one sample in a study of blood T cell repertoires in COVID-19. Method: immunoSEQ multiplex PCR; TCRdb's copy keeps in-frame clones and lacks some. The sample carries 98,000 or so clones, 70% to 85% recorded once. Sequencing input: peripheral blood. The source is a woman between 40 and 50 years old with acute or convalescent COVID-19. Both conserved end residues are part of each CDR3. The D gene is left open where the match is weak. Rows give clone size only sometimes, using once, few, many, or a class for an expanded clone.

TRBJ1-1 | NA | NA | TRBV5-6 | 12 | CASSFSAGDAFF | TGTGCCAGCAGCTTTTCGGCAGGGGATGCTTTCTTT
TRBJ2-2 | TRBD2 | NA | TRBV9 | 16 | CASSVSSGGAAGELFF | TGTGCCAGCAGCGTCAGTAGCGGGGGGGCAGCCGGGGAGCTGTTTTTT
TRBJ2-7 | NA | few | TRBV3-1/TRBV3-2 | 15 | CASSQDTGYSYEQYF | TGTGCCAGCAGCCAAGATACCGGGTACTCCTACGAGCAGTACTTC
TRBJ2-3 | TRBD2 | NA | TRBV5-6 | 18 | CASSLDSGGAGGTDTQYF | TGTGCCAGCAGCTTGGACAGCGGGGGGGCCGGTGGCACAGATACGCAGTATTTT
TRBJ1-2 | NA | NA | TRBV29-1 | 13 | CSVALGADYGYTF | TGCAGCGTTGCCCTGGGGGCGGACTATGGCTACACCTTC
TRBJ1-1 | NA | NA | TRBV6-4 | 14 | CASSAGDTNTEAFF | TGTGCCAGCAGTGCGGGAGACACGAACACTGAAGCTTTCTTT
TRBJ2-5 | TRBD1 | NA | TRBV12-3/TRBV12-4 | 13 | CASRQGLQETQYF | TGTGCCAGCAGACAGGGGCTCCAAGAGACCCAGTACTTC
TRBJ2-5 | NA | NA | TRBV5-1 | 14 | CASSLGAGQETQYF | TGCGCCAGCAGCTTGGGGGCAGGGCAAGAGACCCAGTACTTC
TRBJ1-3 | NA | NA | TRBV3-1/TRBV3-2 | 15 | CASSQELHSGNTIYF | TGTGCCAGCAGCCAAGAACTCCACTCTGGAAACACCATATATTTT
TRBJ2-1 | TRBD1 | NA | TRBV14 | 14 | CASSQVTGVGEQFF | TGTGCCAGCAGCCAAGTGACAGGGGTGGGTGAGCAGTTCTTC
TRBJ1-6 | NA | NA | TRBV28 | 13 | CASSWRVNSPLHF | TGTGCCAGCAGTTGGAGGGTTAATTCACCCCTCCACTTT
TRBJ2-1 | TRBD1 | few | TRBV19 | 15 | CASSPGTGGYNEQFF | TGTGCCAGTAGCCCCGGGACAGGGGGGTACAATGAGCAGTTCTTC
TRBJ2-6 | NA | NA | TRBV7-6 | 18 | CASSLTQGGDSGANVLTF | TGTGCCAGCAGCTTAACACAGGGAGGGGACTCTGGGGCCAACGTCCTGACTTTC
TRBJ2-7 | TRBD1 | NA | TRBV5-4 | 15 | CASSLRYRGSNEQYF | TGTGCCAGCAGCTTGCGTTACAGGGGGTCTAACGAGCAGTACTTC
TRBJ2-7 | NA | NA | TRBV10-1 | 14 | CASSEADTPYEQYF | TGCGCCAGCAGTGAGGCGGACACTCCCTACGAGCAGTACTTC
TRBJ2-1 | TRBD1 | NA | TRBV5-1 | 15 | CASSLEGQGWYEQFF | TGCGCCAGCAGCTTGGAGGGACAGGGGTGGTATGAGCAGTTCTTC
TRBJ2-2 | NA | NA | TRBV28 | 14 | CASSLDRGGGELFF | TGTGCCAGCAGCCTAGACCGGGGAGGCGGGGAGCTGTTTTTT
TRBJ2-7 | TRBD2 | few | TRBV3-1/TRBV3-2 | 15 | CASSPIGLAGREQYF | TGTGCCAGCAGCCCGATCGGGCTAGCGGGGAGGGAGCAGTACTTC
TRBJ2-6 | NA | once | TRBV10-3 | 14 | CAHSKGEGANVLTF | TGTGCCCACTCAAAGGGAGAGGGGGCCAACGTCCTGACTTTC
TRBJ1-1 | NA | once | TRBV28 | 15 | CAKENWRAGDSEAFF | TGTGCGAAGGAGAATTGGAGGGCAGGCGATAGTGAAGCTTTCTTT
TRBJ2-7 | TRBD1 | NA | TRBV28 | 14 | CASSLDRFSYEQYF | TGTGCCAGCAGTTTGGACAGGTTCTCCTACGAGCAGTACTTC
TRBJ2-7 | TRBD1 | NA | TRBV6-5 | 14 | CASSYDRGTYEQYF | TGTGCCAGCAGTTACGACAGGGGCACCTACGAGCAGTACTTC